This T cell receptor (beta chain) was recovered during a study of blood T cells in healthy people across ages. Findings and caveats of the study: No one knew whether donors had CMV, which possibly confounded expanded clonotype changes. The percentage of naive T cells correlated strongly with TCR beta diversity.

Primed by a sample-barcoded 5' primer and a J-beta primer mix, a second PCR proceeded for about 7 to 12 cycles. Each cDNA molecule, via a template-switch adaptor with 12 random nucleotides, was tagged. TCRdb reprocessed the 5' RACE reads via MiXCR and lists one record per CDR3 protein. Of roughly 800,000 distinct CDR3 sequences detected, under 30% appear once; the ten largest clones hold less than 3.5%. In its sample, this clonotype was seen a few times. The target antigen is unknown. The CDR3 runs to 17 residues. CDR1 and CDR2 from the germline V gene are SGHDN and FVKESK. V trimming: 2 bases; J trimming: 4 bases; junction bases outside the gene matches: 11. These data also featured in a second study, about T cells of mothers and their children. That work contributes: Sequencing revealed no T cell clones that were persistent and microchimeric.

The gene calls are TRBV14 and TRBJ2-1, with TRBD2 matching over 7 bases. The receptor's source is a boy under 18 in good health. Sequenced input: blood. The CDR3 coding sequence is TGTGCCAGCAGCCAACGTGGGGGGGACCCTGTTTACAATGAGCAGTTCTTC. This gives the protein CASSQRGGDPVYNEQFF.